Reported below is one TCR beta chain. Clones were read by immunoSEQ multiplex PCR, and TCRdb kept only the in-frame ones, dropping some. Here the sample spans some 80,000 clones, over 85% being singletons. The sample comes from a study of T cell changes during pregnancy in multiple sclerosis. This sequence originates from a female donor with multiple sclerosis, enrolled in a pregnancy study. The sequencing here drew on CD4+ T cells from peripheral blood mononuclear cells, taken after pregnancy.

The CDR3 spells CASSPKGQEGLGANVLTF. As DNA, the CDR3 is TGTGCCAGTAGTCCAAAAGGACAGGAGGGTCTTGGGGCCAACGTCCTGACTTTC. This chain joins TRBV19 and TRBJ2-6, with D perhaps TRBD1 (7 bases). V lost 5 bases, J lost 3 bases, and 20 bases lay in between. Germline lookup yields CDR1 LNHDA and CDR2 SQIVND (reference sequence). The CDR3 contains 18 residues.